Reported below is one T cell receptor (beta chain). The antigen it recognizes is unknown. Per-base qualities were not stored, and no clone one base away is much larger. The time point label here, explained by the study, means: about 28 days (+/-7) after the second vaccine dose. Because spike-specific TCR depth and breadth did not differ between the two schedules, AZD1222 recipients who got a second dose at roughly 4 weeks were pooled with those who got a second dose at roughly 12 weeks. Vaccinee samples came from UK trials COV001 and COV002, including a single-blind randomized controlled phase 2/3 trial of AZD1222 (ChAdOx1 nCoV-19) in healthy adults. For TCRbeta chain sequencing, PBMC samples were collected from trial participants at day 0 and at day 28 after the second dose. The germline V gene specifies MRHNA as CDR1 and SNTAGT as CDR2. V has 4 bases trimmed and J has 2 bases trimmed; junction bases matching no gene number 2. CDR3 length: 16 amino acids, cysteine to phenylalanine. Only the CDR3 DNA is retained, 48 bases long and in frame from the first base.

The CDR3 regions of human TCRbeta chains were analyzed by immunosequencing. The study's own analysis went as follows. TCRs in the repertoires were matched against a reference library of SARS-CoV-2-specific TCRs that had been generated with the MIRA antigen-specificity platform. Breadth was defined as the fraction of unique TCRs that were SARS-CoV-2-associated. Depth was defined as the fraction of total T cells that were SARS-CoV-2-associated. Using the MIRA data, each spike-specific TCR was mapped to the spike region that the TCR reacts to and placed in a CD4 or CD8 class. Log10-transformed breadth and depth values were compared by one-way ANOVA with Sidak's multiple comparisons tests. Sourced from immuneACCESS, this table was stored by TCRdb with only in-frame sequences that have V and J called. A share of the clones is absent; for the studies checked, an unresolved V gene accounts for under half, and the remainder has no known explanation. V and J calls and clone size follow that table, whereas D and trimming were derived from the DNA. The sample has 110,000 or so clones on record, around 89% of them singletons. About 6% of the sample is taken by the ten largest.

These data are taken from a study of T cell responses to AZD1222 COVID-19 vaccine (dated by TCRdb to the early 2020s). As for the study more broadly: TCR sequencing covered more than 230 trial participants: 200 to 220 given two doses of AZD1222 and approximately 26 given two doses of MenACWY control vaccine. Trial participants were enrolled by age into 18-55, 56-69 and 70-plus year subgroups, with about 150, 27 and 61 TCR-sequenced participants respectively. Summary of the overall study and its limitations: No day 14 peak-response samples were available, so repertoires were characterized only after the peak T cell response. CD4 TCRs associated with the vaccine covered the entire spike protein, and the dominant responses were in regions 160-218 and 743-854. A significant rise in spike-specific TCR breadth and depth was observed after two AZD1222 doses relative to day 0 and relative to MenACWY recipients. Only six or seven AZD1222 recipients were SARS-CoV-2 seropositive at baseline, limiting conclusions about previously exposed vaccinees. Participants were mostly white British and included more females than males, and it was suggested by the authors that clonal diversity may have been underestimated. Nearly half of unique spike-specific TCRs reportedly recognized epitopes outside regions mutated in the B.1.351 and B.1.1.7 variants. The 56-69-year group was small, and its depth increase did not reach significance, likely because of low power.

Material: peripheral blood, obtained 28 days after the second AZD1222 dose. The V and J segments used are TRBV6-4 and TRBJ2-3, and 14 junction bases match TRBD2. The source is an adult who received the AZD1222 COVID-19 vaccine. The nucleotide sequence is TGTGCCAGCAGTGGGACTAGCGGGGGGCACACAGATACGCAGTATTTT. It translates as CASSGTSGGHTDTQYF.